The T cell receptor (beta chain) described here comes from a study of shared clonotypes between healthy human individuals (dated by TCRdb to about 2020). Some background on the complete study: The cohort comprised two women and three men aged 18 to 49 years. For each donor, CD4 naive and CD4 memory were each given three plates, CD8 naive was given two plates, and CD8 memory was given one plate. To estimate repertoire size and how much clonotype sharing occurs between individuals, the study deeply sequenced the blood TCR repertoires of 5 or 6 healthy adults. Different laboratories and diverse techniques were used to prepare libraries and sequence TCR repertoires, to increase sequencing depth and limit assay-specific biases. Between about 0.9 and 8.9 billion PBMCs per donor were obtained by leukapheresis. Here is what the overall study found, with its caveats: The small number of donors limited the genetic and exposure-history diversity represented. Based on pairwise subsampling, the degree of clonotype sharing among donors was expected to be affected by sequencing depth. Incomplete sequencing was indicated by rarefaction of sorted-subset datasets, despite the large sequencing depth. Larger estimated clonotype richness was generally found for naive subsets than for memory subsets. Sampling was restricted to blood, and TCR repertoires in tissues likely differ from the TCR repertoires found in blood. Compared with non-shared clonotypes, the clonotypes found in all four sorted-subset donors had higher generation probabilities. Across a few donors, about 5.2% of naive CD4, 3.5% of naive CD8, under 2.5% of memory CD4, and 0.4% of memory CD8 clonotypes were shared.

Healthy HIV-negative adults with no recently reported acute infections or vaccinations were included as donors. Every donor was a Caucasian adult living in Nashville, Tennessee, USA. CD4+ T cells were enriched through magnetic negative selection, after which naive cells were positively selected on CD45RA and the remaining negative fraction served as the memory subset. Blood was collected by leukapheresis, and PBMCs were isolated by Ficoll-Histopaque density gradient centrifugation and then cryopreserved in liquid nitrogen vapor phase. Purity and quantity of every magnetically sorted T cell population were checked by analytical flow cytometry. Each sorted fraction had its genomic DNA isolated and then quantified by UV absorbance on a Nanodrop 2000c. CDR3 length: 12 amino acids, cysteine to phenylalanine. The read is trimmed to its CDR3 DNA, 36 bases read in frame from base 1. V sheds 6 bases and J sheds 9 bases, leaving 12 bases between their ends. Via the germline V gene, CDR1 is MDHEN and CDR2 SYDVKM.

TCR CDR3 regions were amplified from genomic DNA by multiplex PCR using the deep immunoSEQ assay. Genomic DNA extracted from each cell subset was distributed evenly over all wells of several immunoSEQ 96-well plates, and each plate served as one replicate. For sorted subsets, each replicate PCR was loaded with roughly 200 ng genomic DNA, equivalent to 32,000 or so T cell genomes. Purified libraries were quantified with a Qubit 3.0 fluorometer, sized on a Bioanalyzer 2100, and re-quantified with the KAPA Library Quantification kit. Every immunoSEQ 96-well plate was sequenced on a dedicated single-read 150-cycle Illumina NextSeq 550 flow cell. The original methods were these. Because the immunoSEQ output held only junctional sequences and lacked quality scores, the filtering could not match the filtering applied to full-length reads. Sequences were annotated with PyIR, a Python wrapper for IgBLAST v1.9, and V/J genes and CDR3 were assigned using IMGT germline references. Reads with weak V/J assignments (E-value above 1e-6), missing CDR3, stop codons, out-of-frame junctions, or ambiguous translated residues were removed. A V3J clonotype was defined by an identical inferred V gene, J gene, and CDR3 amino acid sequence. The percentage overlap between two repertoires was calculated by dividing the number of shared unique clonotypes by the size of the smaller repertoire. RTK rarefaction, the Chao1 estimator, and Recon v2.1 estimates of unobserved clonotypes were used to assess repertoire richness. OLGA was used to compute generation probabilities for all TCRbeta clonotypes that the gDNA method yielded from a few donors. The immuneACCESS repertoire file appears here via TCRdb, limited to in-frame rearrangements. These files lack a portion of the clones; in checked studies, under half of the deficit traces to unresolved V genes, and the cause of the others is not known. Clone size and the V and J calls come from that table; the DNA yielded D and trimming. This sample holds more than 1 million clones; 75% to 80% were observed only once. The ten largest clones take up around 0.47% of the sample.

For this clone: Its antigen has not been determined. Base qualities are not recorded, but no much larger clone differs from it by a single base.

This receptor chain uses TRBV28 and TRBJ2-1; the D gene remains uncertain. The sequence was obtained from a young man in good health. Some clones in this sample may be carry-over from other donors' samples. Sequenced input: memory CD4+ T cells from PBMCs. The cell subset or site label here, explained by the study, means: CD45RA-negative fraction. The CDR3 here reads CASSTLVSEQFF. DNA sequence: TGTGCCAGCAGCACCCTTGTCAGTGAGCAGTTCTTC. The CDR3, completed at both ends by the reference TRBV28 and TRBJ2-1 genes, gives the full variable domain DVKVTQSSRYLVKRTGEKVFLECVQDMDHENMFWYRQDPGLGLRLIYFSYDVKMKEKGDIPEGYSVSREKKERFSLILESASTNQTSMYLCASSTLVSEQFFGPGTRLTVL.